The 11 T cell receptor beta chains reported below all come from one sample, sequenced in a study of beta chain features in type 1 diabetes. Reverse transcribing all isolated RNA meant expressed TCRB transcripts were sequenced. The protocol was immunoSEQ multiplex PCR, while the TCRdb copy is restricted to in-frame clones and leaves out a portion. The sample shows hundreds of thousands of clones, 15% to 20% of them seen only once. The sample was naive CD4+ T cells from blood. The origin of the receptors is a young woman in good health.

J is TRBJ2-1 and V is TRBV10-3, with D perhaps given as TRBD1 or TRBD2 (5 bases each). Germline V gene lookup returns CDR1 ENHRY and CDR2 SYGVKD. This CDR3 is 13 amino acids long. V lost 5 bases, J lost 6 bases, and 11 bases lay in between. CDR3 sequence: CAISPGRSNEQFF. In DNA, the CDR3 is TGTGCCATCAGTCCGGGGCGTTCCAATGAGCAGTTCTTC.

This clone appeared a few times. The rearrangement uses TRBV6-6 and TRBJ2-5, with no clear D. The CDR3 is 12 residues long. The V end lost 5 bases, the J end lost 5 bases, and 9 bases lay between the germline ends. Germline assignment: CDR1 MNHNY and CDR2 SVGAGI (reference sequence). The CDR3 region has the DNA TGTGCCAGCAGTAAACTTGGCGAGACCCAGTACTTC. Its translation: CASSKLGETQYF.

The genes are TRBV10-2 and TRBJ2-1, with 7 bases aligning to TRBD1. From germline, CDR1 is WSHSY and CDR2 SAAADI. The CDR3 length is 14 residues. V was pared by 10 bases and J by 9 bases, with 15 bases of the junction left unmatched. In nucleotides, the CDR3 is TGCGCCATGTCAGGGGACAGATATCTTAGTGAGCAGTTCTTC. Its translation: CAMSGDRYLSEQFF.

The CDR3 loop reads CASSLDGGGEQFF. The DNA of the CDR3 is TGTGCCAGCAGCTTAGACGGGGGTGGTGAGCAGTTCTTC. The chain joins TRBV11-1 to TRBJ2-1, with D possibly TRBD2 on 6 matching bases. V lost 1 base and J 9 bases, leaving 10 bases between the germline ends. There are 13 residues in the CDR3. Per germline, CDR1 SGHAT and CDR2 FQDESV (reference sequence).

This clone was detected only a few times. This sequence joins TRBV15 and TRBJ2-7, with a possible D match to TRBD2 (6 bases). The CDR3 length is 16 residues. Germline-derived CDR1 and CDR2 are LNHNV and YYDKDF (reference sequence). Trimming stripped 1 base from V and 7 bases from J, with 20 bases between. The CDR3 loop is CATSRAGTSGREEQYF. The CDR3 region has the DNA TGTGCCACCAGCAGAGCCGGGACTTCTGGTCGGGAAGAGCAGTACTTC.

The chain combines TRBV28 with TRBJ2-1; tentative D call: TRBD2 (5 bases). Germline V gene sequence: CDR1 MDHEN, CDR2 SYDVKM. CDR3 length: 15 residues. V lost 2 bases and J 6 bases, leaving 14 bases between the germline ends. DNA of the CDR3: TGTGCCAGCAGTTTAACGCGGGTGGCGTTCAATGAGCAGTTCTTC. Translated: CASSLTRVAFNEQFF.

This clone was detected a few times. This sequence joins TRBV7-2 and TRBJ2-1; D gene uncertain. Trimming stripped 1 base from V and 8 bases from J, with 6 bases between. Germline CDR1 SGHTA, CDR2 FQGNSA. The length of the CDR3 is 12 residues. CDR3 sequence: CASSLVFDEQFF. DNA of the CDR3: TGTGCCAGCAGCTTAGTCTTCGATGAGCAGTTCTTC. The variable domain in full, completed from reference TRBV7-2 and TRBJ2-1, reads GAGVSQSPSNKVTEKGKDVELRCDPISGHTALYWYRQSLGQGLEFLIYFQGNSAPDKSGLPSDRFSAERTGGSVSTLTIQRTQQEDSAVYLCASSLVFDEQFFGPGTRLTVL.

This clone showed up just a few times. Other nucleotide sequences from this sample produce the same CDR3. This chain joins TRBV9 and TRBJ1-1; 8 nucleotides match TRBD1. The V and J ends lost 3 bases and 1 base, in that order; junction bases with no gene match: 2. The germline CDR1 and CDR2 sequences are SGDLS and YYNGEE. This CDR3 contains 14 residues. The DNA of the CDR3 is TGTGCCAGCAGCGCCCAGGGGGCGAACACTGAAGCTTTCTTT. Translating it yields CASSAQGANTEAFF.

This clone came up a few times. The V and J genes are TRBV7-2 and TRBJ1-2; TRBD1 matches 10 bases. V trimming: 4 bases; J trimming: 6 bases; junction bases outside the gene matches: 8. This CDR3 is built from 15 residues. Germline V gives CDR1 SGHTA, CDR2 FQGNSA. The CDR3 loop is CASSSRRTGGDGYTF. As DNA, the CDR3 is TGTGCCAGCAGCTCCAGGAGGACAGGGGGGGATGGCTACACCTTC.

This clone was seen a few times. The V and J genes are TRBV5-4 and TRBJ2-1, with TRBD2 matching 14 bases. The trim removed 4 bases at V and 7 bases at J, leaving 7 bases unmatched. There are 16 residues in the CDR3. Germline V gene lookup returns CDR1 SGHNT and CDR2 YYREEE (reference sequence). The CDR3 region has the DNA TGTGCCAGCAGCAACAAGGGACTAGCGGGAGAAAATGAGCAGTTCTTC. Translating gives CASSNKGLAGENEQFF.

V gene TRBV6-5 combines with J gene TRBJ2-7; TRBD2 matches 9 bases. There are 15 residues in the CDR3. CDR1 is MNHEY, CDR2 SVGAGI, per germline. J was trimmed by 1 base and V by 5 bases; bases with no gene match: 6. The CDR3 loop is CASSQGTSWSYEQYF. The CDR3 bases are TGTGCCAGCAGTCAGGGGACTAGCTGGTCCTACGAGCAGTACTTC.